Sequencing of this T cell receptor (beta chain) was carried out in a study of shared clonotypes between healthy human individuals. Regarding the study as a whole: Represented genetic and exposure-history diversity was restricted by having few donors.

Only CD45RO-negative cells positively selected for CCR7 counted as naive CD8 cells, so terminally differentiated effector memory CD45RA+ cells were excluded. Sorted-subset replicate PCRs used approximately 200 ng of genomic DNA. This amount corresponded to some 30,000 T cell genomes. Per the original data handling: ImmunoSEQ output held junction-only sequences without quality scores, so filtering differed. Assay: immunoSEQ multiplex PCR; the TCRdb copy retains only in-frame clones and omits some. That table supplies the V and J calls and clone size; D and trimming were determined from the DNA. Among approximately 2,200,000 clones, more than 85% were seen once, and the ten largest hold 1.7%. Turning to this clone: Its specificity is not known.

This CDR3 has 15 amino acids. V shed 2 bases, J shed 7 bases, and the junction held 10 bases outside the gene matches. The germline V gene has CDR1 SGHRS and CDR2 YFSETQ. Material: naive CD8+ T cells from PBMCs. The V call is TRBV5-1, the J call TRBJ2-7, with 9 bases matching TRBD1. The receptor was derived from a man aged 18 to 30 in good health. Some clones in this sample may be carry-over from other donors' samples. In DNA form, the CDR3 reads TGCGCCAGCAGCTTCCTACAGGGGGCGCAGGGGGAGCAGTACTTC. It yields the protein CASSFLQGAQGEQYF.